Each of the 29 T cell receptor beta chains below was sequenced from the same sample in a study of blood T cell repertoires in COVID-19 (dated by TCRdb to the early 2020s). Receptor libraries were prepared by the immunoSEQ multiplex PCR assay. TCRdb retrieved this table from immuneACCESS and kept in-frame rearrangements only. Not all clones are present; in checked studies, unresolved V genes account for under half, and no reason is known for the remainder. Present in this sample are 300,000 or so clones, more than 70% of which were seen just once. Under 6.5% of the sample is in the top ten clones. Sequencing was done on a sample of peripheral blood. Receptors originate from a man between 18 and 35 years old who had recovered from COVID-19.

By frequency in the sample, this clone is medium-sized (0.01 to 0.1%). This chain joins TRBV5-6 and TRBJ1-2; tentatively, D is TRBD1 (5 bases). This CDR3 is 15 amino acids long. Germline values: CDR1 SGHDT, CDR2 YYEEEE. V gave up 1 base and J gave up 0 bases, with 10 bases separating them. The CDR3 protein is CASSLWGNSNYGYTF. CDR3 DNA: TGTGCCAGCAGCTTGTGGGGCAACTCTAACTATGGCTACACCTTC.

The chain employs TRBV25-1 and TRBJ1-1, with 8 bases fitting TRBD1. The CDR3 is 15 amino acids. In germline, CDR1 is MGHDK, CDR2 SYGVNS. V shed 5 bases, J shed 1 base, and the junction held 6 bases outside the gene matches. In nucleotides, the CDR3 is TGTGCCAGCAGTAAAAGGGGACAGGCGAACACTGAAGCTTTCTTT. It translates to CASSKRGQANTEAFF.

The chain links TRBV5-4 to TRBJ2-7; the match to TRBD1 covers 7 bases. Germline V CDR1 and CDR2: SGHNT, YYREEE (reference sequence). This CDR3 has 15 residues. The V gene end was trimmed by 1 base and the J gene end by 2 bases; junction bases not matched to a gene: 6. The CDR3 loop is CASSLSQGVTYEQYF. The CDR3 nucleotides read TGTGCCAGCAGCTTGTCCCAGGGGGTGACCTACGAGCAGTACTTC.

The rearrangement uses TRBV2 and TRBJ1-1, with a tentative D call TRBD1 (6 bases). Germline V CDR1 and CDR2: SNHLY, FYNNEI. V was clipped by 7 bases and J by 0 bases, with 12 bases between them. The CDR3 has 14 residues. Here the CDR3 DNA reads TGTGCCAGCACCGGACAGCCCATGAACACTGAAGCTTTCTTT. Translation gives CASTGQPMNTEAFF.

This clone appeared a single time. CDR3 residues: CASSSDRGGTGELFF. For the CDR3, the DNA is TGTGCCAGCAGTTCCGACAGGGGGGGCACCGGGGAGCTGTTTTTT. The chain joins TRBV6-6 to TRBJ2-2, with 9 bases fitting TRBD1. Germline V gene data show CDR1 as MNHNY and CDR2 as SVGAGI (reference sequence). This CDR3 is built from 15 residues. Trimming at V came to 4 bases and at J to 4 bases, leaving 4 bases not matched to a gene.

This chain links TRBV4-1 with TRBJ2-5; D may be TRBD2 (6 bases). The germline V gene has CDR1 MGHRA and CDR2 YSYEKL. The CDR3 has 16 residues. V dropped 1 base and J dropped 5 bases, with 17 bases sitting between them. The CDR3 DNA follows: TGCGCCAGCAGCCAAGGAGTCGGCGGGGTCTGGGAGACCCAGTACTTC. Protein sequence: CASSQGVGGVWETQYF.

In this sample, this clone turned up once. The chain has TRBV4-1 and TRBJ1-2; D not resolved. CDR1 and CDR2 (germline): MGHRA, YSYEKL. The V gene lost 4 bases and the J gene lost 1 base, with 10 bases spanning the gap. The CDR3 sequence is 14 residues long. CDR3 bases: TGCGCCAGCAGCCCACTCACCCGTAACTATGGCTACACCTTC. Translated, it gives CASSPLTRNYGYTF.

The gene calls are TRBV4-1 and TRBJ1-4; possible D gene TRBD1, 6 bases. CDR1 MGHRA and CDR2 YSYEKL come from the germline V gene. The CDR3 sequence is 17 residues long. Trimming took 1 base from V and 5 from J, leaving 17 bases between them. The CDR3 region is CASSQVETGLMNEKLFF. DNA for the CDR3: TGCGCCAGCAGCCAAGTCGAGACAGGCCTAATGAATGAAAAACTGTTTTTT.

DNA of the CDR3: TGTGCCAGCAGCCAAGATCTGAGACCCCCGGGATACAATGAGCAGTTCTTC. Protein sequence: CASSQDLRPPGYNEQFF. J is TRBJ2-1 and V is TRBV4-2; perhaps TRBD2 as D (5 bases). CDR1 and CDR2 from the germline V gene are LGHNA and YNFKEQ. Trimming removed 0 bases at V and 4 bases at J, with 16 bases between. CDR3 length equals 17 residues.

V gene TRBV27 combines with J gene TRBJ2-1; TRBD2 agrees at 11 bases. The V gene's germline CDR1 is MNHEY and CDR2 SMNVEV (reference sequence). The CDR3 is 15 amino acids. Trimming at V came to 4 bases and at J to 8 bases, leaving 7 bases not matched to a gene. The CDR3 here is CASSSLAGGIYEQFF. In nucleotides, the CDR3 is TGTGCCAGCAGTTCGCTAGCGGGGGGCATATATGAGCAGTTCTTC.

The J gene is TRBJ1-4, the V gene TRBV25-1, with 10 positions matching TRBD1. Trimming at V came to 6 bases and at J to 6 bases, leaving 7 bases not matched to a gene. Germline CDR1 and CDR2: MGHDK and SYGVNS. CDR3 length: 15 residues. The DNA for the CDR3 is TGTGCCAGCAGCGGTAAGACAGGGGGCTATGAAAAACTGTTTTTT. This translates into CASSGKTGGYEKLFF.

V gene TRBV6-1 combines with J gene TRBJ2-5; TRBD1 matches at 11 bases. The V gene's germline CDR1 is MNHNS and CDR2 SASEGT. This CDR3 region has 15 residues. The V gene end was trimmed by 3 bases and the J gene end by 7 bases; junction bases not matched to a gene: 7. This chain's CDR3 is CASSEDRGRPATQYF. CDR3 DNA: TGTGCCAGCAGTGAGGACAGGGGGCGGCCGGCGACCCAGTACTTC.

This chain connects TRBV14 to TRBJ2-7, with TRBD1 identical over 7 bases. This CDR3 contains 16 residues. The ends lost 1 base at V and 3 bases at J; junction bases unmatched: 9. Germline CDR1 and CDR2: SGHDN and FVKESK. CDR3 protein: CASSQAPDREGYEQYF. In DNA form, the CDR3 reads TGTGCCAGCAGCCAAGCCCCAGACAGGGAAGGCTACGAGCAGTACTTC.

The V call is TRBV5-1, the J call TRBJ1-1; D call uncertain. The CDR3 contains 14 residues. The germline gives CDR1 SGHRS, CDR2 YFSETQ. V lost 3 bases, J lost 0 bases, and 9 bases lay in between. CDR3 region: CASSSSNMNTEAFF. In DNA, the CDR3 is TGCGCCAGCAGCTCCTCGAACATGAACACTGAAGCTTTCTTT.

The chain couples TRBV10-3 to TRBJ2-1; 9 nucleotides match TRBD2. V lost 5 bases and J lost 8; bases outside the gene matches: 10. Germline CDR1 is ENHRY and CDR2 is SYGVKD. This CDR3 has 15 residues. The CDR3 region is CAISRSGGPNDEQFF. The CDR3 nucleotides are TGTGCCATCAGTCGGAGCGGGGGGCCAAACGATGAGCAGTTCTTC.

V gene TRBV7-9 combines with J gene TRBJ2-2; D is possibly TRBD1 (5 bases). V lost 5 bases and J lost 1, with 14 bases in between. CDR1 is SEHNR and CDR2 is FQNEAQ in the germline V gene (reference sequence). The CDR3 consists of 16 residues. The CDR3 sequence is CASSVPDKENTGELFF. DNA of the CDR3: TGTGCCAGCAGCGTCCCGGACAAGGAGAACACCGGGGAGCTGTTTTTT.

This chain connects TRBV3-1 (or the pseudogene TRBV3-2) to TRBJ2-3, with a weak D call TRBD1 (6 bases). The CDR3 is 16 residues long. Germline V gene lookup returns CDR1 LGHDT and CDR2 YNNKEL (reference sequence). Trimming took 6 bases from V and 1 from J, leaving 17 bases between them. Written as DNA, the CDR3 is TGTGCCAGCAGACTTACCTCGACAGGCGGCACAGATACGCAGTATTTT. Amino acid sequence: CASRLTSTGGTDTQYF.

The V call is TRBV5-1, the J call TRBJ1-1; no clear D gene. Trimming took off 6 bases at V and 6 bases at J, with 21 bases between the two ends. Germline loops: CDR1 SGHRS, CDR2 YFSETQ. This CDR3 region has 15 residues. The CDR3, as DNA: TGCGCCAGCAACCGTGGAGAACTCAGTATCGCTGAAGCTTTCTTT. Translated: CASNRGELSIAEAFF.

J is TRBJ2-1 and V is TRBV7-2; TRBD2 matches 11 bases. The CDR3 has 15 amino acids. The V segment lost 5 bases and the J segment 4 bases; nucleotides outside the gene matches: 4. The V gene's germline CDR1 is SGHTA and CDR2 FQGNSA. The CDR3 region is CASSPGTSGYNEQFF. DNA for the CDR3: TGTGCCAGCAGCCCCGGGACTAGCGGATACAATGAGCAGTTCTTC.

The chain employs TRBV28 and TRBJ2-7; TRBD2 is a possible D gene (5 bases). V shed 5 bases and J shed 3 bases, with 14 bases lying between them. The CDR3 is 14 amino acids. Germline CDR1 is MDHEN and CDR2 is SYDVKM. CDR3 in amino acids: CASSPRGASYEQYF. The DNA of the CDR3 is TGTGCCAGCAGTCCTCGGGGAGCCAGCTACGAGCAGTACTTC.

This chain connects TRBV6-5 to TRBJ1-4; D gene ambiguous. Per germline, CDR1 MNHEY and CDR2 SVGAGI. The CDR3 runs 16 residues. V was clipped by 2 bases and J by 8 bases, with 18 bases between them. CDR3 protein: CASSYGIGGLGEKLFF. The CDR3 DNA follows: TGTGCCAGCAGTTACGGGATCGGAGGGCTAGGGGAAAAACTGTTTTTT.

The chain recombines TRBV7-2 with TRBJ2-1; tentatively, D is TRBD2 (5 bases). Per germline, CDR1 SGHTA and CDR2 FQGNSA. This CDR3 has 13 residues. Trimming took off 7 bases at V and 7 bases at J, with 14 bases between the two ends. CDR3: CASTPRRGNEQFF. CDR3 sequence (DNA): TGTGCCAGCACCCCTCGCCGAGGGAATGAGCAGTTCTTC. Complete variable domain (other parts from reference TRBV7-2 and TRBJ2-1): GAGVSQSPSNKVTEKGKDVELRCDPISGHTALYWYRQSLGQGLEFLIYFQGNSAPDKSGLPSDRFSAERTGGSVSTLTIQRTQQEDSAVYLCASTPRRGNEQFFGPGTRLTVL.

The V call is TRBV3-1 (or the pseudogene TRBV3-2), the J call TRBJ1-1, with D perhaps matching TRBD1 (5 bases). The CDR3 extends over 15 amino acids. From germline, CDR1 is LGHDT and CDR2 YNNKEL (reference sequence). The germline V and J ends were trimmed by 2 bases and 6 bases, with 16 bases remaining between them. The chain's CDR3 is CASSQTEGTRAEAFF. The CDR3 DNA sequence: TGTGCCAGCAGCCAAACGGAGGGGACTCGGGCTGAAGCTTTCTTT.

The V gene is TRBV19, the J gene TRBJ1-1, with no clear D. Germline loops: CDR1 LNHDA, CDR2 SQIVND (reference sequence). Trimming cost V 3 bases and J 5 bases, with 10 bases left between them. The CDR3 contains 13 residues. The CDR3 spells CASSIGSDTEAFF. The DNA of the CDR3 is TGTGCCAGTAGTATCGGGTCTGATACTGAAGCTTTCTTT. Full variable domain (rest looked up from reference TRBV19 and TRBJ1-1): DGGITQSPKYLFRKEGQNVTLSCEQNLNHDAMYWYRQDPGQGLRLIYYSQIVNDFQKGDIAEGYSVSREKKESFPLTVTSAQKNPTAFYLCASSIGSDTEAFFGQGTRLTVV.

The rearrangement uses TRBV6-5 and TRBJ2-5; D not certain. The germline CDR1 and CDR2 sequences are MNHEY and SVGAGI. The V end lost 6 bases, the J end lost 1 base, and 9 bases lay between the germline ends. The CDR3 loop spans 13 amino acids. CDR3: CASSPPGQETQYF. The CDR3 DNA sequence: TGTGCCAGCAGCCCCCCCGGCCAAGAGACCCAGTACTTC.

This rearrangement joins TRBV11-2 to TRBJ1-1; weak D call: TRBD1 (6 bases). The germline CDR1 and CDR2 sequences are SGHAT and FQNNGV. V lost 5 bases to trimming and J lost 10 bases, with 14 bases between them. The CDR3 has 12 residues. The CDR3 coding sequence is TGTGCCAGCAGCACCAACAGGGTGGGAGCTTTCTTT. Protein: CASSTNRVGAFF.

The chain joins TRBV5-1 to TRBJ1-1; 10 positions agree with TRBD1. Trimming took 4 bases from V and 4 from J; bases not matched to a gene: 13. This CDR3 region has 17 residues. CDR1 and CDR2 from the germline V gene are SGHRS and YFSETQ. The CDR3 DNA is TGCGCCAGCAGCCCTGGGGACAGGGGTAATTGGGGCACTGAAGCTTTCTTT. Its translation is CASSPGDRGNWGTEAFF.

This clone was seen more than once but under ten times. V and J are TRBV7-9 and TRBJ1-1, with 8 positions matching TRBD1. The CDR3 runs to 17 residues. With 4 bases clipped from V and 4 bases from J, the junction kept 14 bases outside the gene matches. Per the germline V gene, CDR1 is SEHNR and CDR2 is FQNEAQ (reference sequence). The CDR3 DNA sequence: TGTGCCAGCAGCTCCAATTACAGGGGGAGCGGGCGCACTGAAGCTTTCTTT. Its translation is CASSSNYRGSGRTEAFF.

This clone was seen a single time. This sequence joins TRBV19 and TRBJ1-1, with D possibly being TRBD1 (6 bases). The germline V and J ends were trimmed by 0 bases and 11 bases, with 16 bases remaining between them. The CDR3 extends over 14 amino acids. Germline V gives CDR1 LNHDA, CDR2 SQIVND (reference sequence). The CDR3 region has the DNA TGTGCCAGTAGTATAGAGCACAGGGCCACCTCGGCTTTCTTT. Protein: CASSIEHRATSAFF.